This passage covers 9 T cell receptor beta chains from one sample sequenced in a study of control samples from healthy donors and cancer patients (TCRdb year 2020). Libraries were made using the immunoSEQ multiplex PCR assay. TCRdb's version of the immuneACCESS table is confined to in-frame rearrangements and falls short of the full clone set. An unresolved V gene accounts for under half of the shortfall where checked; the remainder is of unknown origin. The table for this sample lists 350,000 to 450,000 clones; 90% of them were counted only once. Of the sample, just under 6.5% falls within the top ten clones. Sample: PBMCs. Every receptor here comes from a man aged 35 to 55 with head and neck cancer.

CDR3 bases: TGTGCCAGCGGGACAGGACCTCGCGAGCAGTACTTC. Its protein product is CASGTGPREQYF. The chain links TRBV2 to TRBJ2-7, with 8 bases identical to TRBD1. With 8 bases clipped from V and 6 bases from J, the junction kept 6 bases outside the gene matches. Looked up from germline, CDR1 is SNHLY and CDR2 is FYNNEI. This CDR3 has 12 amino acids.

The chain couples TRBV14 to TRBJ1-3; no clear D gene. This CDR3 is built from 15 residues. V was shortened by 1 base and J by 0 bases, with 7 bases between the two germline ends. Germline V lookup: CDR1 SGHDN, CDR2 FVKESK. The CDR3 DNA is TGTGCCAGCAGCCAAGCTGGGTTCTCTGGAAACACCATATATTTT. Translated, it gives CASSQAGFSGNTIYF.

V is TRBV30 and J is TRBJ2-2, with 7 bases that match TRBD2. The CDR3 length is 15 residues. J gave up 5 bases and V 1 base, and 7 bases lay outside the gene matches. The germline CDR1 and CDR2 sequences are GTSNPN and SVGIG (reference sequence). The CDR3: CAWSDPGRGTGELFF. The CDR3 coding sequence is TGTGCCTGGAGTGATCCGGGGAGGGGAACCGGGGAGCTGTTTTTT.

The genes are TRBV7-8 and TRBJ1-6, with 9 bases aligning to TRBD1. This CDR3 spans 15 amino acids. Germline V lookup: CDR1 SGHVS, CDR2 FQNEAQ. Trimming took 2 bases from V and 9 from J; bases not matched to a gene: 5. Written as DNA, the CDR3 is TGTGCCAGCAGCTTAAACCGACAGGGGGTTTCACCCCTCCACTTT. Its translation: CASSLNRQGVSPLHF.

The V call is TRBV3-1 (or the pseudogene TRBV3-2), the J call TRBJ2-7; D is possibly TRBD2 (5 bases). The CDR3 has 13 residues. Germline-derived CDR1 and CDR2 are LGHDT and YNNKEL (reference sequence). Trimming took off 3 bases at V and 1 base at J, with 7 bases between the two ends. The CDR3 reads CASSHRRSYEQYF. DNA of the CDR3: TGTGCCAGCAGCCACCGGAGGTCCTACGAGCAGTACTTC.

J is TRBJ2-7 and V is TRBV30; TRBD1 matches 7 bases. Germline CDR1 and CDR2: GTSNPN and SVGIG (reference sequence). CDR3 size: 14 residues. With 4 bases clipped from V and 0 bases from J, the junction kept 6 bases outside the gene matches. CDR3 bases: TGTGCCTGGAATTCGGACAGGAACTCCTACGAGCAGTACTTC. Protein: CAWNSDRNSYEQYF. The full variable domain, completed using reference TRBV30 and TRBJ2-7, is SQTIHQWPATLVQPVGSPLSLECTVEGTSNPNLYWYRQAAGRGLQLLFYSVGIGQISSEVPQNLSASRPQDRQFILSSKKLLLSDSGFYLCAWNSDRNSYEQYFGPGTRLTVT.

V and J are TRBV2 and TRBJ2-2; D possibly matches TRBD1 or TRBD2 (5 bases each). The CDR3 is made up of 13 amino acids. Germline V CDR1 and CDR2: SNHLY, FYNNEI. V was clipped by 2 bases and J by 8 bases, with 9 bases between them. The CDR3 DNA reads as TGTGCCAGCAGTGAACTGGGACCGGGGGAGCTGTTTTTT. Translated, it gives CASSELGPGELFF.

DNA of the CDR3: TGTGCCAGTTCACGGGATTCCCTTGCTTCTGGAAACACCATATATTTT. Translated, it gives CASSRDSLASGNTIYF. This chain uses TRBV19 with TRBJ1-3; D is ambiguous. This CDR3 region has 16 residues. V dropped 8 bases and J dropped 1 base, with 18 bases sitting between them. The germline V gene has CDR1 LNHDA and CDR2 SQIVND (reference sequence).

The chain has TRBV2 and TRBJ1-2, with TRBD1 identical over 7 bases. Germline values: CDR1 SNHLY, CDR2 FYNNEI. The V gene end was trimmed by 7 bases and the J gene end by 2 bases; junction bases not matched to a gene: 4. The CDR3 extends over 13 amino acids. CDR3 amino acids: CASIPGQNYGYTF. The CDR3 DNA is TGTGCCAGCATTCCGGGACAGAACTATGGCTACACCTTC.